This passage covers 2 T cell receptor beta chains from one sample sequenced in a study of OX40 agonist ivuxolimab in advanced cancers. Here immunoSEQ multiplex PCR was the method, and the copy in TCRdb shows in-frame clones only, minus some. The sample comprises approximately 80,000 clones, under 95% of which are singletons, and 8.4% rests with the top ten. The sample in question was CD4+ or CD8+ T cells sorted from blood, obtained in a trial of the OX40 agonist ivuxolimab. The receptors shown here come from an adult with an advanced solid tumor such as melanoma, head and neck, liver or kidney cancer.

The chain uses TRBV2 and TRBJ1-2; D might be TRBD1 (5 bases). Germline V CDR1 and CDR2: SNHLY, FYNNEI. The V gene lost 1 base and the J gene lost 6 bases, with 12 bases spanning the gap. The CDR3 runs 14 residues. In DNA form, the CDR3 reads TGTGCCAGCAGTGAAGTCCGGGGGTTCAATGGCTACACCTTC. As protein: CASSEVRGFNGYTF.

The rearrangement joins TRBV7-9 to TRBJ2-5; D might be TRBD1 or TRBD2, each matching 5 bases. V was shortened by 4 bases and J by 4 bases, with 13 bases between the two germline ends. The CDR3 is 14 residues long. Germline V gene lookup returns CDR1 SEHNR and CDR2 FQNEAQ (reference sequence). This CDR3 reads CASSSSWGRETQYF. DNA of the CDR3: TGTGCCAGCAGCTCCAGTTGGGGGAGAGAGACCCAGTACTTC.